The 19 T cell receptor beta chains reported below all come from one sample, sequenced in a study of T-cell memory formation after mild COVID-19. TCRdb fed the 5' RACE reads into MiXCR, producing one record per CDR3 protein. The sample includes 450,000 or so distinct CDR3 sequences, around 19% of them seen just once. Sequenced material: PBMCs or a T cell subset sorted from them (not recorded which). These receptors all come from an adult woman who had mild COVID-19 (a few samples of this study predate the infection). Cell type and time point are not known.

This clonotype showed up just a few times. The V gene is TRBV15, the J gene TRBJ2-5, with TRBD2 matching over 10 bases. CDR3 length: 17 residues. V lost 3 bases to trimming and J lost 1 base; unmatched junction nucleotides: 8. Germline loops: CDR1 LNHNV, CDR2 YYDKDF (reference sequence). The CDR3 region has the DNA TGTGCCACCAGCAGTGGAGGAACTAGCGGGGTCCAAGAGACCCAGTACTTC. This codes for CATSSGGTSGVQETQYF.

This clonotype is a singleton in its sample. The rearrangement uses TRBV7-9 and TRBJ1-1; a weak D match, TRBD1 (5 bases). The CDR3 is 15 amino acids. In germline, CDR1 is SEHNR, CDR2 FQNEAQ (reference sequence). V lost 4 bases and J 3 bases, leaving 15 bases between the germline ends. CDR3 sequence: CASSSEVWGDTEAFF. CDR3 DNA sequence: TGTGCCAGCAGCTCCGAGGTGTGGGGGGACACTGAAGCTTTCTTT.

In DNA, the CDR3 is TGCGCCAGCAGCCAAGAAGAACGGGGTGGCACAGATACGCAGTATTTT. Its translation: CASSQEERGGTDTQYF. This chain uses TRBV4-1 with TRBJ2-3; tentatively, D is TRBD2 (5 bases). The CDR3 extends over 16 amino acids. The V end lost 0 bases, the J end lost 1 base, and 11 bases lay between the germline ends. CDR1 is MGHRA and CDR2 is YSYEKL in the germline V gene.

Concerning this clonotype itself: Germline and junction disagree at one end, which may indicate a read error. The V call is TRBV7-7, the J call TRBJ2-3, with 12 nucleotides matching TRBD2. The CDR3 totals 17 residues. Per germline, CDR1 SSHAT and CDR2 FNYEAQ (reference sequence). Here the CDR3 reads CASSSRMTSGGPDTQYF. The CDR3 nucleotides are TGTGCTAGCAGTTCGAGGATGACTAGCGGGGGACCAGATACGCAGTATTTT.

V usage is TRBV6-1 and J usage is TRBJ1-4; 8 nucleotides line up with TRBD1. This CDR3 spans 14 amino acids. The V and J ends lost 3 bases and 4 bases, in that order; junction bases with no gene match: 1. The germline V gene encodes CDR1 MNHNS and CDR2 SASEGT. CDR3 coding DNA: TGTGCCAGCAGTGAGGACAGGGTTAATGAAAAACTGTTTTTT. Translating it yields CASSEDRVNEKLFF.

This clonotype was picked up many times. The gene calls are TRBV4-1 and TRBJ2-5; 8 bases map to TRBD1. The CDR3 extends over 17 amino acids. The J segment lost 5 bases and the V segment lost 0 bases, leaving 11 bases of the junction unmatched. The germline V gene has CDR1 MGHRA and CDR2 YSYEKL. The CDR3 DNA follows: TGCGCCAGCAGCCAAGAGGGTAACCCGACAGGGGTTGAGACCCAGTACTTC. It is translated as CASSQEGNPTGVETQYF.

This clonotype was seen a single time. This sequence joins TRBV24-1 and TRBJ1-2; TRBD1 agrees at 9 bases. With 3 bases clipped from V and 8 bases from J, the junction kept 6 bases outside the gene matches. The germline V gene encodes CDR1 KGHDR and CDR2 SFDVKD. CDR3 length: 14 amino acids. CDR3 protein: CATSDGDRAGGYTF. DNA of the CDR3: TGTGCCACCAGTGATGGGGACAGGGCGGGAGGCTACACCTTC.

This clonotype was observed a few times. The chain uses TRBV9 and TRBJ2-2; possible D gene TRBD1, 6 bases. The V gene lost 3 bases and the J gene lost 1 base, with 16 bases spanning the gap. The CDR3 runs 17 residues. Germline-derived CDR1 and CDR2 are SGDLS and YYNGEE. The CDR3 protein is CASSDPRQGKNTGELFF. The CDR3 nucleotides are TGTGCCAGCAGCGATCCTCGGCAGGGGAAGAACACCGGGGAGCTGTTTTTT.

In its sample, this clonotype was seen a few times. The CDR3 region has the DNA TGCAGTGCTAGGAAACCCGACGCACCCTCCTACAATGAGCAGTTCTTC. Amino acid sequence: CSARKPDAPSYNEQFF. The chain combines TRBV20-1 with TRBJ2-1; D unresolved. Germline CDR1 and CDR2: DFQATT and SNEGSKA (reference sequence). This CDR3 spans 16 amino acids. V dropped 3 bases and J dropped 0 bases, with 15 bases sitting between them.

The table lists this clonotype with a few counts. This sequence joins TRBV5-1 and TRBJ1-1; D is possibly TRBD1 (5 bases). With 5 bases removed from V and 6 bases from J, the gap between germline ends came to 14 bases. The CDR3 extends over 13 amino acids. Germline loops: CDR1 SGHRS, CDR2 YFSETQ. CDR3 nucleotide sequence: TGCGCCAGCAGTGAGGGGTATCAGGCTGAAGCTTTCTTT. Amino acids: CASSEGYQAEAFF.

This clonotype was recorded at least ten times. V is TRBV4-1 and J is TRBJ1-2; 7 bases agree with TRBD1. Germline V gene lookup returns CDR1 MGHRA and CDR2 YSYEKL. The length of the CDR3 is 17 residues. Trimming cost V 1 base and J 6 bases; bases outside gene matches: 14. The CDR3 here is CASSQGGGGNTFNGYTF. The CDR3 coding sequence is TGCGCCAGCAGCCAAGGAGGGGGCGGAAATACGTTCAATGGCTACACCTTC.

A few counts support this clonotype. This CDR3 is CASSPQGGTEAFF. CDR3 in DNA: TGTGCCAGCAGCCCCCAGGGAGGCACTGAAGCTTTCTTT. This chain joins TRBV6-5 and TRBJ1-1, with D possibly being TRBD1 (5 bases). Germline V CDR1 and CDR2: MNHEY, SVGAGI. This CDR3 comprises 13 residues. Deletions cut 6 bases from V and 4 bases from J, with 12 bases between.

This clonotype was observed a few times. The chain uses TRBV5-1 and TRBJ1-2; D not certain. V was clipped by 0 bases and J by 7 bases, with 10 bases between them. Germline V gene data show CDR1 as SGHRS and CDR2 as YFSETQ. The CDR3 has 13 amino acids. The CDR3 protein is CASSLDTGGGYTF. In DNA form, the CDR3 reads TGCGCCAGCAGCTTGGACACTGGCGGTGGCTACACCTTC.

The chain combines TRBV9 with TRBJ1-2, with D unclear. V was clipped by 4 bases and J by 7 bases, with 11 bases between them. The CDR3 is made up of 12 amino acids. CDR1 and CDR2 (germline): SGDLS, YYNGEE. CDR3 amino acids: CASSPGGSGYTF. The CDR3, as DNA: TGTGCCAGCAGCCCCGGAGGGAGTGGCTACACCTTC.

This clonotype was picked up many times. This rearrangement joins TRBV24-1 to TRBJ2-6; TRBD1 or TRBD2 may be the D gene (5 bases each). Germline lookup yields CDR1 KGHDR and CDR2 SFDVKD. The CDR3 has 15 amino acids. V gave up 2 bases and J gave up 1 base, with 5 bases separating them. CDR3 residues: CATSDWGSGANVLTF. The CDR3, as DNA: TGTGCCACCAGTGATTGGGGGTCTGGGGCCAACGTCCTGACTTTC.

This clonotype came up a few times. CDR3: CASSLSGRGGIYEQYF. CDR3 DNA: TGTGCCAGCAGTTTAAGCGGGCGTGGGGGAATCTACGAGCAGTACTTC. The chain employs TRBV12-3 or TRBV12-4 and TRBJ2-7; TRBD2 is a possible D gene (6 bases). The ends were cut back, 2 bases at V and 3 bases at J, with 17 bases in the middle. The CDR3 runs to 16 residues.

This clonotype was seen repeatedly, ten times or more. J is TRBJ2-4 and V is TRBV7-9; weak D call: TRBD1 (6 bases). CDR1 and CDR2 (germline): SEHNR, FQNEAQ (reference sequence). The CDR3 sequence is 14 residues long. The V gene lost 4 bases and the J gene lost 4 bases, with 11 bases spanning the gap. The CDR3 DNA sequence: TGTGCCAGCAGCTCGGACAGCAGTAAAAACATTCAGTACTTC. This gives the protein CASSSDSSKNIQYF.

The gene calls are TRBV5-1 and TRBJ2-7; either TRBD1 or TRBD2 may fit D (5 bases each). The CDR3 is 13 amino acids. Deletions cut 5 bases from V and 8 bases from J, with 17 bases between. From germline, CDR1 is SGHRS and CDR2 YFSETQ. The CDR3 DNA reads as TGCGCCAGCAGTCAAAACGGGGCCTCTAAGCAGTACTTC. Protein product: CASSQNGASKQYF.

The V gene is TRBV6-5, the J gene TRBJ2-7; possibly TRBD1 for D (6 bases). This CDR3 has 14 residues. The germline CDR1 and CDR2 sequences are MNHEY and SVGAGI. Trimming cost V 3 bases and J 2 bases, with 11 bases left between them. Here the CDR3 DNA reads TGTGCCAGCAGTTATTCAGGGGCCACCTACGAGCAGTACTTC. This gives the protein CASSYSGATYEQYF.